Shown below are 14 T cell receptor beta chains from a single sample sequenced in a study of fetal regulatory T cell absence and autoimmunity. The protocol was immunoSEQ multiplex PCR, while the TCRdb copy is restricted to in-frame clones and leaves out a portion. The sample carries more than 85,000 clones, 72% recorded once. Material for sequencing was pancreas tissue. The receptor set was obtained from a male donor with IPEX syndrome.

The rearrangement links TRBV5-1 to TRBJ2-3; 12 nucleotides agree with TRBD1. Germline V lookup: CDR1 SGHRS, CDR2 YFSETQ. The CDR3 runs 16 residues. J gave up 8 bases and V 3 bases, and 10 bases lay outside the gene matches. CDR3 sequence: CASSWGTGGERFTQYF. DNA for the CDR3: TGCGCCAGCAGCTGGGGGACAGGGGGCGAACGATTTACGCAGTATTTT. Full variable domain (remainder filled in from reference TRBV5-1 and TRBJ2-3): KAGVTQTPRYLIKTRGQQVTLSCSPISGHRSVSWYQQTPGQGLQFLFEYFSETQRNKGNFPGRFSGRQFSNSRSEMNVSTLELGDSALYLCASSWGTGGERFTQYFGPGTRLTVL.

CDR3 bases: TGCGCCAGCAGCTTGGGGGACACGTTAGTGTACGAGCAGTACTTC. It encodes CASSLGDTLVYEQYF. The chain couples TRBV5-1 to TRBJ2-7, with a possible D match to TRBD1 (6 bases). V shed 0 bases and J shed 4 bases, with 14 bases lying between them. Germline CDR1 and CDR2: SGHRS and YFSETQ. The CDR3 is 15 amino acids.

This chain connects TRBV19 to TRBJ2-1; 14 bases are a match to TRBD2. The CDR3 totals 16 residues. The V segment lost 3 bases and the J segment 10 bases; nucleotides outside the gene matches: 8. Looked up from germline, CDR1 is LNHDA and CDR2 is SQIVND (reference sequence). CDR3 region: CASSMGRTSGRREQFF. DNA of the CDR3: TGTGCCAGTAGTATGGGCCGGACTAGCGGGAGGCGCGAGCAGTTCTTC. Complete variable domain (other parts from reference TRBV19 and TRBJ2-1): DGGITQSPKYLFRKEGQNVTLSCEQNLNHDAMYWYRQDPGQGLRLIYYSQIVNDFQKGDIAEGYSVSREKKESFPLTVTSAQKNPTAFYLCASSMGRTSGRREQFFGPGTRLTVL.

This chain connects TRBV10-3 to TRBJ2-7, with TRBD2 identical over 15 bases. This CDR3 contains 17 residues. J was trimmed by 1 base and V by 2 bases; bases with no gene match: 3. In germline, CDR1 is ENHRY, CDR2 SYGVKD. This CDR3 reads CAISEVGLAGGSYEQYF. As DNA, the CDR3 is TGTGCCATCAGTGAGGTGGGACTAGCGGGGGGTTCCTACGAGCAGTACTTC.

The chain is built from TRBV5-6 and TRBJ2-2, with D perhaps assigned TRBD1 or TRBD2 (5 bases each). Germline CDR1 is SGHDT and CDR2 is YYEEEE. V was cut by 1 base and J by 3 bases, with 13 bases left in between. The CDR3 is 16 residues long. Here the CDR3 reads CASSLWGPADTGELFF. CDR3 nucleotide sequence: TGTGCCAGCAGCTTGTGGGGACCCGCGGACACCGGGGAGCTGTTTTTT.

The V and J genes are TRBV4-2 and TRBJ2-7; 10 bases line up with TRBD2. Germline assignment: CDR1 LGHNA and CDR2 YNFKEQ. The CDR3 is 18 residues long. With V trimmed by 4 bases and J by 1 base, 13 bases remained unmatched. CDR3: CASSLTRSTSGFSYEQYF. The CDR3 DNA reads as TGTGCCAGCAGCCTCACCCGATCGACTAGCGGGTTTTCCTACGAGCAGTACTTC.

The rearrangement uses TRBV27 and TRBJ1-1; TRBD1 might be the D (5 bases). This CDR3 has 17 residues. Germline V gene data show CDR1 as MNHEY and CDR2 as SMNVEV (reference sequence). V shed 3 bases and J shed 0 bases, with 17 bases lying between them. The CDR3 reads CASSFNGAGPLNTEAFF. CDR3 in DNA: TGTGCCAGCAGTTTCAACGGGGCAGGGCCACTGAACACTGAAGCTTTCTTT.

The chain combines TRBV23-1 with TRBJ2-3; 12 bases match TRBD2. TRBV23-1 is flagged as an ORF with uncertain function. The CDR3 totals 14 residues. The J segment lost 9 bases and the V segment lost 4 bases, leaving 5 bases of the junction unmatched. As DNA, the CDR3 is TGCGCCAGCAGTCGACCCGGGACTAGCGGGACGCAGTATTTT. The encoded protein is CASSRPGTSGTQYF.

The chain is built from TRBV5-4 and TRBJ1-6; 7 nucleotides agree with TRBD1. Germline V gene lookup returns CDR1 SGHNT and CDR2 YYREEE (reference sequence). After removal of 4 bases from V and 6 bases from J, the junction contained 4 bases not matched to a gene. The length of the CDR3 is 14 residues. For the CDR3, the DNA is TGTGCCAGCAGCCTTGACAGGGCTAATTCACCCCTCCACTTT. Translating it yields CASSLDRANSPLHF.

This clone has just a few counts. This chain connects TRBV5-1 to TRBJ2-1, with 12 nucleotides matching TRBD2. The CDR3 totals 16 residues. Losses at the gene ends were 2 bases for V and 9 bases for J; bases not matched to a gene: 9. CDR1 and CDR2 from the germline V gene are SGHRS and YFSETQ. CDR3 in amino acids: CASSFLLAGGPSEQFF. CDR3 sequence (DNA): TGCGCCAGCAGCTTCTTGCTAGCGGGAGGGCCAAGTGAGCAGTTCTTC.

The chain's CDR3 is CASRRTGRGNTIYF. In DNA form, the CDR3 reads TGTGCCAGCAGAAGGACAGGGCGGGGAAACACCATATATTTT. The rearrangement uses TRBV5-6 and TRBJ1-3; 8 bases map to TRBD1. Per the germline V gene, CDR1 is SGHDT and CDR2 is YYEEEE. The CDR3 runs to 14 residues. The ends lost 5 bases at V and 4 bases at J; junction bases unmatched: 5. Based on the CDR3 plus reference TRBV5-6 and TRBJ1-3, the full variable domain is DAGVTQSPTHLIKTRGQQVTLRCSPKSGHDTVSWYQQALGQGPQFIFQYYEEEERQRGNFPDRFSGHQFPNYSSELNVNALLLGDSALYLCASRRTGRGNTIYFGEGSWLTVV.

The chain has TRBV6-1 and TRBJ2-5; 7 bases align to TRBD2. Germline-derived CDR1 and CDR2 are MNHNS and SASEGT. V was pared by 3 bases and J by 3 bases, with 10 bases of the junction left unmatched. The CDR3 length is 16 residues. This chain's CDR3 is CASSDVRAGPKETQYF. CDR3 sequence (DNA): TGTGCCAGCAGTGACGTTAGAGCGGGGCCGAAAGAGACCCAGTACTTC.

This clone showed up just a few times. V and J are TRBV7-9 and TRBJ2-1; the D call may be TRBD1 or TRBD2 (5 bases each). From germline, CDR1 is SEHNR and CDR2 FQNEAQ (reference sequence). The V end lost 3 bases, the J end lost 8 bases, and 29 bases lay between the germline ends. The CDR3 consists of 19 residues. In nucleotides, the CDR3 is TGTGCCAGCAGCTTTAGCGTATATCCGGGACCCTCACACTATGATGAGCAGTTCTTC. Protein product: CASSFSVYPGPSHYDEQFF. Combining the CDR3 with reference TRBV7-9 and TRBJ2-1 gives the whole variable domain DTGVSQNPRHKITKRGQNVTFRCDPISEHNRLYWYRQTLGQGPEFLTYFQNEAQLEKSRLLSDRFSAERPKGSFSTLEIQRTEQGDSAMYLCASSFSVYPGPSHYDEQFFGPGTRLTVL.

V is TRBV7-9 and J is TRBJ1-1; a weak D match, TRBD1 (6 bases). V lost 1 base, J lost 10 bases, and 10 bases lay in between. Germline lookup yields CDR1 SEHNR and CDR2 FQNEAQ (reference sequence). CDR3 length equals 12 residues. The CDR3, as DNA: TGTGCCAGCAGCTTAGACAGGGAGGGAGCTTTCTTT. Its translation is CASSLDREGAFF.